Described below is a single T cell receptor (beta chain) sequence and its context. The sample belongs to a study of blood T cell repertoires in COVID-19. Trimming cost V 0 bases and J 1 base, with 11 bases left between them. Germline V lookup: CDR1 SGHKS, CDR2 YYEKEE (reference sequence). This CDR3 region has 16 residues. The protocol was immunoSEQ multiplex PCR, while the TCRdb copy is restricted to in-frame clones and leaves out a portion. Among 250,000 to 350,000 clones listed, about 85% were seen once. The participants were between roughly 18 and 89 years old and came from under 25 US areas. The clonotype was recovered from a woman aged 30 to 39 who had recovered from COVID-19. Sequenced input: PBMCs or T cells enriched from blood (not recorded which). The chain joins TRBV5-5 to TRBJ1-3; D possibly corresponds to TRBD1 (5 bases). CDR3 sequence (DNA): TGTGCCAGCAGCTTGGGGGGCCTCTTTTCTGGAAACACCATATATTTT. Its protein is CASSLGGLFSGNTIYF. Together with reference TRBV5-5 and TRBJ1-3, the CDR3 gives the full variable domain: DAGVTQSPTHLIKTRGQQVTLRCSPISGHKSVSWYQQVLGQGPQFIFQYYEKEERGRGNFPDRFSARQFPNYSSELNVNALLLGDSALYLCASSLGGLFSGNTIYFGEGSWLTVV.